What follows are 24 T cell receptor beta chains derived from one specimen sequenced in a study of cytomegalovirus exposure and HLA in healthy donors. The PCR made use of 60 Vbeta and 13 Jbeta primers. Only in-frame clones appear in the TCRdb table, and some are missing; sequencing was by immunoSEQ multiplex PCR. The table lists 130,000 or so clones. Sequencing was done on a sample of PBMCs. These receptors originate from a woman in her forties in good health and CMV-seropositive.

J is TRBJ2-5 and V is TRBV2, with TRBD2 matching over 14 bases. Per germline, CDR1 SNHLY and CDR2 FYNNEI. This CDR3 has 15 amino acids. V lost 11 bases, J lost 1 base, and 6 bases stayed unmatched. CDR3 amino acids: CAGSGTSGGQETQYF. The CDR3 DNA reads TGTGCCGGCTCCGGGACTAGCGGGGGCCAAGAGACCCAGTACTTC.

The chain links TRBV28 to TRBJ2-5; D ambiguous. The V gene lost 3 bases and the J gene lost 2 bases, with 7 bases spanning the gap. The CDR3 spans 13 residues. Germline V CDR1 and CDR2: MDHEN, SYDVKM. The CDR3 here is CASSFQDQETQYF. As DNA, the CDR3 is TGTGCCAGCAGTTTTCAGGATCAAGAGACCCAGTACTTC.

The chain links TRBV2 to TRBJ2-1; TRBD2 matches at 7 bases. The CDR3 has 15 residues. In germline, CDR1 is SNHLY, CDR2 FYNNEI. The V gene end was trimmed by 4 bases and the J gene end by 6 bases; junction bases not matched to a gene: 9. The CDR3 protein is CASSVVSGVPNEQFF. The CDR3 coding sequence is TGTGCCAGCAGTGTCGTCAGCGGGGTCCCCAATGAGCAGTTCTTC.

As DNA, the CDR3 is TGTGCCAGCAGAAGACGGGGGTTTGACACTGAAGCTTTCTTT. It encodes CASRRRGFDTEAFF. J is TRBJ1-1 and V is TRBV25-1; D may be TRBD1 (5 bases). Germline CDR1 is MGHDK and CDR2 is SYGVNS. V was pared by 6 bases and J by 3 bases, with 14 bases between. The CDR3 has 14 amino acids.

The chain employs TRBV2 and TRBJ2-1; 9 bases agree with TRBD2. This CDR3 region has 14 residues. V was pared by 11 bases and J by 7 bases, with 12 bases of the junction left unmatched. Germline V lookup: CDR1 SNHLY, CDR2 FYNNEI. Here the CDR3 DNA reads TGTGCCGATACTATAGCGGGAGAGTTTAATGAGCAGTTCTTC. Translating it yields CADTIAGEFNEQFF. The full variable domain, in which reference TRBV2 and TRBJ2-1 provide the parts outside the CDR3, is EPEVTQTPSHQVTQMGQEVILRCVPISNHLYFYWYRQILGQKVEFLVSFYNNEISEKSEIFDDQFSVERPDGSNFTLKIRSTKLEDSAMYFCADTIAGEFNEQFFGPGTRLTVL.

The V call is TRBV27, the J call TRBJ1-2; D not certain. The length of the CDR3 is 16 residues. The V end lost 5 bases, the J end lost 3 bases, and 19 bases lay between the germline ends. CDR1 MNHEY and CDR2 SMNVEV come from the germline V gene (reference sequence). The CDR3 DNA is TGTGCCAGCAGTCTCATCCCTCGAGACTCTTACTATGGCTACACCTTC. Encoded protein: CASSLIPRDSYYGYTF.

This chain uses TRBV7-7 with TRBJ2-3; 12 bases agree with TRBD2. The CDR3 has 14 residues. Germline V lookup: CDR1 SSHAT, CDR2 FNYEAQ (reference sequence). With 5 bases clipped from V and 5 bases from J, the junction kept 2 bases outside the gene matches. CDR3 bases: TGTGCCAGCAGCCCGACTAGCGGGGGAGATACGCAGTATTTT. Amino acid sequence: CASSPTSGGDTQYF.

In regard to this clone: Other DNA variants within this sample encode the same CDR3. The rearrangement uses TRBV5-1 and TRBJ2-3, with 9 bases that match TRBD2. CDR3 length: 15 residues. J was trimmed by 1 base and V by 5 bases; bases with no gene match: 5. CDR1 is SGHRS, CDR2 YFSETQ, per germline. The CDR3 here is CASSLRTSGTDTQYF. The CDR3 coding sequence is TGCGCCAGCAGTTTGCGGACTAGCGGCACAGATACGCAGTATTTT.

The chain combines TRBV11-2 with TRBJ2-1; TRBD2 matches at 11 bases. CDR1 is SGHAT, CDR2 FQNNGV, per germline. CDR3 length equals 15 residues. The V segment lost 5 bases and the J segment 3 bases; nucleotides outside the gene matches: 3. This CDR3 reads CASSPGTSGYNEQFF. The CDR3 nucleotides are TGTGCCAGCAGCCCGGGGACTAGCGGCTACAATGAGCAGTTCTTC.

The chain uses TRBV6-6 and TRBJ2-1, with 9 bases that match TRBD1. The CDR3 spans 15 residues. Germline lookup yields CDR1 MNHNY and CDR2 SVGAGI (reference sequence). V shed 3 bases and J 5 bases; nucleotides not matched to a gene: 5. The DNA for the CDR3 is TGTGCCAGCAGTTATGAGACAGGGGGAAACAATGAGCAGTTCTTC. Its translation: CASSYETGGNNEQFF.

The V call is TRBV6-5, the J call TRBJ2-1; D may be TRBD1 (5 bases). Germline V gene data show CDR1 as MNHEY and CDR2 as SVGAGI. V was cut by 6 bases and J by 7 bases, with 13 bases left in between. This CDR3 spans 13 amino acids. The CDR3 DNA sequence: TGTGCCAGCAGCCCACAGGTAAAGAATGAGCAGTTCTTC. It translates to CASSPQVKNEQFF.

The chain joins TRBV6-6 to TRBJ1-2; D possibly corresponds to TRBD1 (5 bases). CDR3 size: 11 residues. Germline assignment: CDR1 MNHNY and CDR2 SVGAGI (reference sequence). V was pared by 7 bases and J by 7 bases, with 10 bases between. The CDR3 DNA sequence: TGTGCCAGCACCCCAGGGTTTGGCTACACCTTC. Its protein product is CASTPGFGYTF.

The V and J genes are TRBV7-2 and TRBJ1-2; TRBD1 matches at 8 bases. Trimming at V came to 5 bases and at J to 5 bases, leaving 4 bases not matched to a gene. The CDR3 has 13 amino acids. CDR1 is SGHTA, CDR2 FQGNSA, per germline. CDR3 coding DNA: TGTGCCAGCAGCCTCACAGGGGGTTATGGCTACACCTTC. It yields the protein CASSLTGGYGYTF.

The chain is built from TRBV6-1 and TRBJ2-5; 8 positions match TRBD2. The V gene's germline CDR1 is MNHNS and CDR2 SASEGT. This CDR3 region has 15 residues. Trimming took 6 bases from V and 2 from J; bases not matched to a gene: 8. This CDR3 reads CASSELTSAQETQYF. The CDR3 region has the DNA TGTGCCAGCAGCGAATTGACTAGCGCGCAAGAGACCCAGTACTTC.

The rearrangement uses TRBV29-1 and TRBJ2-7, with TRBD2 as a possible D gene (6 bases). CDR3 length: 12 residues. Trimming shortened V by 2 bases and J by 6 bases, and 11 bases separated the two germline ends. The V gene's germline CDR1 is SQVTM and CDR2 ANQGSEA. This chain's CDR3 is CSVESGVGEQYF. CDR3 nucleotides: TGCAGCGTTGAATCGGGAGTTGGCGAGCAGTACTTC.

The chain uses TRBV4-1 and TRBJ1-6, with 8 nucleotides matching TRBD1. The J segment lost 4 bases and the V segment lost 1 base, leaving 3 bases of the junction unmatched. Germline lookup yields CDR1 MGHRA and CDR2 YSYEKL. The CDR3 covers 16 residues. The CDR3 coding sequence is TGCGCCAGCAGCCAAGGGCAGGGGGCTTATAATTCACCCCTCCACTTT. It translates to CASSQGQGAYNSPLHF.

The chain couples TRBV27 to TRBJ2-2, with TRBD2 matching 13 bases. CDR1 is MNHEY, CDR2 SMNVEV, per germline (reference sequence). CDR3 length: 17 residues. J lost 7 bases, V lost 2 bases, and 7 bases had no gene match. The CDR3, as DNA: TGTGCCAGCAGTTTAGGACTAGCGGGAGTACCGGGCGGGGAGCTGTTTTTT. Protein sequence: CASSLGLAGVPGGELFF.

The CDR3 here is CASSAPPVGTGANVLTF. The CDR3 DNA follows: TGTGCCAGCAGTGCACCCCCCGTGGGCACTGGGGCCAACGTCCTGACTTTC. The rearrangement uses TRBV25-1 and TRBJ2-6; D gene unclear. V was shortened by 4 bases and J by 2 bases, with 15 bases between the two germline ends. Germline V gives CDR1 MGHDK, CDR2 SYGVNS. The CDR3 spans 17 residues.

V usage is TRBV7-8 and J usage is TRBJ2-3, with 7 nucleotides matching TRBD1. Germline V gene lookup returns CDR1 SGHVS and CDR2 FQNEAQ. The CDR3 length is 15 residues. V dropped 5 bases and J dropped 4; count of bases not matched to a gene: 9. CDR3 nucleotides: TGTGCCAGCAGCAGGGACAGACTACGACCAGATACGCAGTATTTT. Protein sequence: CASSRDRLRPDTQYF. Using reference TRBV7-8 and TRBJ2-3 for the parts outside the CDR3, the full variable domain is GAGVSQSPRYKVAKRGQDVALRCDPISGHVSLFWYQQALGQGPEFLTYFQNEAQLDKSGLPSDRFFAERPEGSVSTLKIQRTQQEDSAVYLCASSRDRLRPDTQYFGPGTRLTVL.

The chain couples TRBV4-3 to TRBJ2-3; D possibly corresponds to TRBD2 (7 bases). CDR1 is LGHNA and CDR2 is YSLEER in the germline V gene. This CDR3 is built from 13 residues. V was trimmed by 7 bases and J by 4 bases, leaving 12 bases between them. The CDR3 coding sequence is TGCGCCAGCAAGGGGGGGGGCTCAGATACGCAGTATTTT. Translation: CASKGGGSDTQYF.

The chain carries TRBV7-3 and TRBJ2-2; TRBD1 matches at 12 bases. J was trimmed by 6 bases and V by 7 bases; bases with no gene match: 6. Looked up from germline, CDR1 is SGHTA and CDR2 is FQGTGA. The CDR3 contains 15 residues. CDR3 nucleotide sequence: TGTGCCAGCACCGGGACAGGGGGCGACGCCGGGGAGCTGTTTTTT. It encodes CASTGTGGDAGELFF.

J is TRBJ2-1 and V is TRBV5-1; TRBD1 agrees at 9 bases. Germline trimming cut 4 bases from V and 5 bases from J; bases unmatched to any gene: 7. This CDR3 has 15 amino acids. CDR1 is SGHRS, CDR2 YFSETQ, per germline. Written as DNA, the CDR3 is TGCGCCAGCAGCGCTCCGGGACAGGGTCACAATGAGCAGTTCTTC. Its translation is CASSAPGQGHNEQFF. Together with reference TRBV5-1 and TRBJ2-1, the CDR3 gives the full variable domain: KAGVTQTPRYLIKTRGQQVTLSCSPISGHRSVSWYQQTPGQGLQFLFEYFSETQRNKGNFPGRFSGRQFSNSRSEMNVSTLELGDSALYLCASSAPGQGHNEQFFGPGTRLTVL.

The chain links TRBV7-6 to TRBJ1-2; TRBD1 matches at 7 bases. The CDR3 covers 14 residues. CDR1 is SGHVS and CDR2 is FNYEAQ in the germline V gene. The V gene end was trimmed by 2 bases and the J gene end by 8 bases; junction bases not matched to a gene: 8. The DNA for the CDR3 is TGTGCCAGCAGCTTAAACCCGACAGGGCGAGGCTACACCTTC. Translation: CASSLNPTGRGYTF.

V and J are TRBV5-6 and TRBJ1-2; the D is unclear. Trimming took off 2 bases at V and 2 bases at J, with 13 bases between the two ends. The CDR3 has 15 residues. Per germline, CDR1 SGHDT and CDR2 YYEEEE. The CDR3 region has the DNA TGTGCCAGCAGCTTCCGGGGTAACTTAAACTATGGCTACACCTTC. As protein: CASSFRGNLNYGYTF.